This is a list of T cell receptor beta chains from one sample in a study of cytomegalovirus exposure and HLA in healthy donors. Only in-frame clones appear in the TCRdb table, and some are missing; sequencing was by immunoSEQ multiplex PCR. The data show about 120,000 clones, with under 80% seen just once and more than 9% held by the top ten. The sample consisted of PBMCs. Receptor source: a woman aged 50 to 65 in good health and CMV-seropositive. Both conserved end residues are part of each CDR3. D genes are given only for firm matches. Size tells how often a clone was seen (once, few, many) or the class of an expanded clone, and some rows leave it out.

D | J | size | V | DNA | CDR3
TRBD2 | TRBJ2-1 | - | TRBV19 | TGTGCCAGTAGTAAAACTAGCGGGAGGCGGTACAATGAGCAGTTCTTC | CASSKTSGRRYNEQFF
TRBD2 | TRBJ2-7 | - | TRBV28 | TGTGCCAGCAGTTCCCAGGGACTAGCGGGCTCCTACGAGCAGTACTTC | CASSSQGLAGSYEQYF
- | TRBJ2-7 | - | TRBV15 | TGTGCCACCAGCAGAGATCGTGGGGCCAGCTCCTACGAGCAGTACTTC | CATSRDRGASSYEQYF
- | TRBJ1-5 | few | TRBV9 | TGTGCCAGCAACAGGGACAGCAATCAGCCCCAGCATTTT | CASNRDSNQPQHF
- | TRBJ1-1 | - | TRBV6-6 | TGTGCCAGCAGTTCGACAGGTTCGGAGAACACTGAAGCTTTCTTT | CASSSTGSENTEAFF
TRBD2 | TRBJ2-4 | - | TRBV5-4 | TGTGCCAGCAGCTTGGGGCCCCCTAGCGGGAAAAACATTCAGTACTTC | CASSLGPPSGKNIQYF
TRBD2 | TRBJ2-3 | few | TRBV2 | TGTGCCAGCAGAAATCTAGCGGGAGAGCAAACGCAGTATTTT | CASRNLAGEQTQYF
- | TRBJ2-5 | - | TRBV7-9 | TGTGCCAGCAGCCCCACAGGGCTCTCGGAGACCCAGTACTTC | CASSPTGLSETQYF
- | TRBJ1-5 | - | TRBV6-6 | TGTGCCACCTCTCTCGGGAGTGATCAGCCCCAGCATTTT | CATSLGSDQPQHF
- | TRBJ2-1 | - | TRBV27 | TGTGCCAGCAGTTTAACCCGGGAGACTGCCAATGAGCAGTTCTTC | CASSLTRETANEQFF
TRBD1 | TRBJ1-1 | - | TRBV28 | TGTGCCAGCAGTTTCCTGTCGACAGGGGCGCGAACTGAAGCTTTCTTT | CASSFLSTGARTEAFF
- | TRBJ2-5 | - | TRBV30 | TGTGCCTGGGAGGGGGGGACCCAAGAGACCCAGTACTTC | CAWEGGTQETQYF
- | TRBJ2-1 | - | TRBV30 | - | CAWSFGQGSVFF
- | TRBJ2-6 | - | TRBV4-3 | TGCGCCAGCAGCCAAGATGAGGTCTCAGGGGCCAACGTCCTGACTTTC | CASSQDEVSGANVLTF
- | TRBJ1-1 | - | TRBV19 | TGTGCCAGTAGTTCTCGTGGGGGGGCGGAAGAAGCTTTCTTT | CASSSRGGAEEAFF
- | TRBJ1-3 | - | TRBV7-2 | TGTGCCAGCAGCTTGGGCAGGGATGCTGGAAACACCATATATTTT | CASSLGRDAGNTIYF
- | TRBJ2-3 | once | TRBV6-6 | TGTGCCAGCAGTTCTCAAACGGGACACAGCACAGATACGCAGTATTTT | CASSSQTGHSTDTQYF
- | TRBJ2-2 | - | TRBV11-2 | TGTGCCAGCAGCCCGCTAATCGGGCGGGGAGAAGCGAACACCGGGGAGCTGTTTTTT | CASSPLIGRGEANTGELFF
- | TRBJ2-7 | - | TRBV28 | TGTGCCAGCAGTTTATATCAGGGGACCTACGAGCAGTACTTC | CASSLYQGTYEQYF
- | TRBJ1-2 | - | TRBV2 | TGTGCCAGCAGCGGATATCCAACCACTAGTCGTGGCTACACCTTC | CASSGYPTTSRGYTF
- | TRBJ2-1 | few | TRBV28 | TGTGCCAGCAGTTTAGGGCAGGAGCAGTTCTTC | CASSLGQEQFF
TRBD1 | TRBJ2-2 | once | TRBV4-2 | TGTGCCAGCAGCCAAGATCACGGACAGGGCTTCGGGGAGCTGTTTTTT | CASSQDHGQGFGELFF
- | TRBJ1-3 | - | TRBV5-1 | TGCGCCAGCAGCTTGGAGGGGGGAAACACCATATATTTT | CASSLEGGNTIYF
- | TRBJ1-4 | - | TRBV5-6 | TGTGCCAGCAGCTTTTTTTTTCAACAGGCAACTAATGAAAAACTGTTTTTT | CASSFFFQQATNEKLFF
TRBD2 | TRBJ2-1 | once | TRBV29-1 | TGCAGCGCTAAGACTAGCGGGCTCTACAATGAGCAGTTCTTC | CSAKTSGLYNEQFF
TRBD1 | TRBJ2-1 | - | TRBV19 | TGTGCCAGTAGTATTAACGGACAGGTTTACAATGAGCAGTTCTTC | CASSINGQVYNEQFF
TRBD1 | TRBJ2-7 | - | TRBV28 | TGTGCCAGCAGTCCAGACGGGACAGGTCTCTACGAGCAGTACTTC | CASSPDGTGLYEQYF
TRBD1 | TRBJ2-3 | - | TRBV4-1 | TGCGCCAGCAGCCCAGGGACAGGGAACACAGATACGCAGTATTTT | CASSPGTGNTDTQYF
- | TRBJ1-4 | - | TRBV28 | TGTGCCAGCAGTTTGGTAGGGGGTAATGAAAAACTGTTTTTT | CASSLVGGNEKLFF
TRBD2 | TRBJ2-3 | - | TRBV19 | TGTGCCAGTAGCCCGACTAGCGGGAGTACAGATACGCAGTATTTT | CASSPTSGSTDTQYF
TRBD2 | TRBJ2-2 | few | TRBV7-2 | TGTGCCAGCAGCTTAGGGACTAGCGGGAGAAGAGTGTCCGGGGAGCTGTTTTTT | CASSLGTSGRRVSGELFF